The 3 T cell receptor beta chains below come from one sample, sequenced in a study of ipilimumab plus nivolumab after autologous stem cell transplantation. Here immunoSEQ multiplex PCR was the method, and the copy in TCRdb shows in-frame clones only, minus some. The sample lists tens of thousands of clones, just under 75% occurring once. Here the sequenced sample was PBMCs, taken in a trial of ipilimumab plus nivolumab as post-transplant consolidation. Receptor source: a male donor with diffuse large B-cell lymphoma.

The chain is built from TRBV28 and TRBJ2-5, with no clear D. Deletions cut 8 bases from V and 3 bases from J, with 13 bases between. This CDR3 is 13 amino acids long. Germline loops: CDR1 MDHEN, CDR2 SYDVKM. The CDR3 sequence: CASWNREKETQYF. As DNA, the CDR3 is TGTGCCAGCTGGAACAGAGAAAAAGAGACCCAGTACTTC.

The V gene is TRBV19, the J gene TRBJ1-2, with D hard to call. Trimming removed 7 bases from V and 4 bases from J, with 13 bases in between. The CDR3 contains 13 residues. CDR1 and CDR2 (germline): LNHDA, SQIVND (reference sequence). CDR3 nucleotide sequence: TGTGCCAGTACTAGAGGGAGAGGCTATGGCTACACCTTC. This gives the protein CASTRGRGYGYTF.

The gene calls are TRBV11-2 and TRBJ1-2; D is unresolved. With 5 bases removed from V and 8 bases from J, the gap between germline ends came to 12 bases. The CDR3 runs 12 residues. Germline V gene lookup returns CDR1 SGHAT and CDR2 FQNNGV. CDR3 sequence: CASSLAQLGYTF. CDR3 DNA sequence: TGTGCCAGCAGCCTAGCTCAGTTGGGCTACACCTTC. Supplemented by reference TRBV11-2 and TRBJ1-2, the full variable domain reads EAGVAQSPRYKIIEKRQSVAFWCNPISGHATLYWYQQILGQGPKLLIQFQNNGVVDDSQLPKDRFSAERLKGVDSTLKIQPAKLEDSAVYLCASSLAQLGYTFGSGTRLTVV.